In its sample, the clone carrying this TCR beta chain was seen a few times. No antigen is known for it. Individual cDNA molecules received unique molecular identifiers during library preparation. TCRdb ran MiXCR on the 5' RACE reads and lists one entry per CDR3 protein. The data show around 61,000 distinct CDR3 sequences, about 10% seen once. This entry comes from a study of early T cells in non-severe SARS-CoV-2 infection. Across the study: Sequencing was performed on bulk RNA from unsorted whole blood, leaving chains unpaired. Study conclusions and caveats: There was a bias toward anti-spike CD8 responses in VDJdb matching, which missed private and CD4 specificities.

The CDR3 has 13 amino acids. V was shortened by 1 base and J by 6 bases, with 7 bases between the two germline ends. Per the germline V gene, CDR1 is SGHTA and CDR2 is FQGNSA. The sample consisted of whole blood. The V gene is TRBV7-2, the J gene TRBJ1-5, with D unresolved. This clonotype was obtained from an adult who was a healthcare worker with PCR-confirmed SARS-CoV-2 infection or an uninfected control (not recorded which). Here the CDR3 reads CASSLVSFQPQHF. The CDR3 DNA reads TGTGCCAGCAGCTTAGTGTCCTTTCAGCCCCAGCATTTT.